This TCR beta chain was recorded in a study of human T cells and chemical hapten exposure. Trimming cost V 1 base and J 4 bases; bases outside gene matches: 9. Germline V gene data show CDR1 as SGHTA and CDR2 as FQGNSA. This CDR3 is 16 amino acids long. To note about this clonotype: Its antigen is undetermined.

Whole-study results and caveats: Donors were affected by alopecia, so their immune reaction might vary from that of healthy individuals. TCRs at high frequency, those above 1 in 1000, did not change with DPC sensitization.

In the study's own analysis: Counting gave a median of around 89,000 TCRs per sample, with values ranging from roughly 20,000 to 700,000. MiXCR was run by TCRdb on the RACE reads, yielding one entry per CDR3 protein. TCRdb's processing, not the authors' own work, is the source of the V and J calls. The table has approximately 90,000 distinct CDR3 sequences, around 25% seen once; the top ten hold 10%. As for time point: patch test 3, about 24 weeks after DPC sensitization. The treatment is: therapeutic diphenylcyclopropenone sensitization with weekly scalp DPC. The chain employs TRBV7-2 and TRBJ1-2, with TRBD1 identical over 7 bases. Specimen: whole blood, collected in connection with sensitization to the hapten diphenylcyclopropenone (DPC). The sequence derives from a man in his forties with alopecia areata. Some clones in this sample may be carry-over from other donors' samples. As DNA, the CDR3 is TGTGCCAGCAGCTTAGGGCTAGGGGGCAGGGTCTATGGCTACACCTTC. Translating gives CASSLGLGGRVYGYTF.